This is a list of T cell receptor beta chains from one sample in a study of T cells in tumors after PD-1 blockade. This table comes from immunoSEQ multiplex PCR, and its TCRdb copy is limited to in-frame clones, with some not included. The sample lists 40,000 to 55,000 clones, nearly 80% occurring once. Sequenced here: PBMCs, sampled before anti-PD-1 treatment. The receptors here all came from a human donor with basal cell carcinoma. Each CDR3 is given with its conserved first and last residue. Each record gives: J gene, V gene, CDR3 protein.

>TRBJ2-2|TRBV28
CASSLWGGTGNTGELFF
>TRBJ2-7|TRBV4-1
CASSQEWTGDYEQYF
>TRBJ2-5|TRBV28
CASSPGLAGRGETQYF
>TRBJ1-6|TRBV2
CASGEQGANSPLHF
>TRBJ2-1|TRBV9
CASSVDVSSYNEQFF
>TRBJ1-2|TRBV5-1
CASSAENYGYTF
>TRBJ1-1|TRBV12-3/TRBV12-4
CASLEGPEAFF
>TRBJ2-3|TRBV24-1
CATSDARDRSDTQYF
>TRBJ2-1|TRBV7-3
CASSPGLAGTNEQFF
>TRBJ2-7|TRBV5-4
CASSSGDGHRVSEQYF
>TRBJ2-2|TRBV7-2
CASSFSWGNTGELFF
>TRBJ2-2|TRBV30
CAWSSTSGSTGELFF
>TRBJ2-1|TRBV24-1
CATGRGLGNEQFF
>TRBJ2-2|TRBV6-6
CAKAGELFF
>TRBJ1-1|TRBV28
CASRLGTEGTEAFF
>TRBJ1-4|TRBV7-6
CASSFDRAGEILFF
>TRBJ2-7|TRBV6-5
CASSRLPGEDYEQYF
>TRBJ2-1|TRBV5-6
CASSLSSPGLNEQFF